The rows below give T cell receptor beta chains drawn from one sample of a study of shared clonotypes between healthy human individuals. Sequenced by immunoSEQ multiplex PCR; TCRdb stores in-frame clones only, minus some. The profile shows 400,000 to 550,000 clones, 79% of them singletons. Sequencing used PBMCs. The receptors were sampled from a woman aged 40 to 50 in good health. Some clones in this sample may be carry-over from other donors' samples. Each CDR3 is given with its conserved first and last residue. D genes are given only for firm matches. Some rows have no size entry. The others give once, few or many, or a class for an expanded clone.

NA | NA | TRBJ2-3 | TRBV11-2 | 15 | TGTGCCAGCAGACATATCCCGGGTCGTTTGAATACGCAGTATTTT | CASRHIPGRLNTQYF
NA | TRBD1 | TRBJ2-7 | TRBV27 | 14 | TGTGCCAGCAGTTTGGGGACAGGGCGCTACGAGCAGTACTTC | CASSLGTGRYEQYF
NA | TRBD2 | TRBJ2-5 | TRBV7-3 | 15 | TGTGCCAGCAGCTTCTGGGCGGGAGTTCAAGAGACCCAGTACTTC | CASSFWAGVQETQYF
NA | NA | TRBJ2-1 | TRBV7-6 | 16 | TGTGCCAGCAGCCGAGGACAGGGACTAACCTACAATGAGCAGTTCTTC | CASSRGQGLTYNEQFF
NA | TRBD2 | TRBJ2-7 | TRBV4-1 | 16 | TGCGCCAGCAGCCAAACTCTAGCGGGAGGGCCCTACGAGCAGTACTTC | CASSQTLAGGPYEQYF
many | TRBD2 | TRBJ2-7 | TRBV2 | 19 | TGTGCCAGCACTCGGGGGACTAGCGGGAGGGCCGTCTCCGAGGCCGAGCAGTACTTC | CASTRGTSGRAVSEAEQYF
NA | TRBD1 | TRBJ2-4 | TRBV5-4 | 16 | TGTGCCAGCAGCTTCATGGGGACAGCGGCCAAAAACATTCAGTACTTC | CASSFMGTAAKNIQYF
many | NA | TRBJ2-1 | TRBV5-6 | 15 | TGTGCCAGCAGCTTCCGGCAGAACGCCTACAATGAGCAGTTCTTC | CASSFRQNAYNEQFF
NA | NA | TRBJ1-4 | TRBV11-2 | 16 | TGTGCCAGCAGCTTCTCCTCCTGGTTCGGGGATGAAAAACTGTTTTTT | CASSFSSWFGDEKLFF
NA | NA | TRBJ1-2 | TRBV30 | 14 | TGTGCCTGGAGGAGGGGGGTGGGGATACCAGGCTACACCTTC | CAWRRGVGIPGYTF
NA | NA | TRBJ2-7 | TRBV4-2 | 13 | TGTGCCAGCGGCTTTTACCGGGGGTACGAGCAGTACTTC | CASGFYRGYEQYF
NA | NA | TRBJ2-3 | TRBV11-2 | 17 | TGTGCCAGCAGCTTAGATCTGGCTCTAGAAATCACAGATACGCAGTATTTT | CASSLDLALEITDTQYF
NA | TRBD2 | TRBJ2-7 | TRBV5-1 | 16 | TGCGCCAGCAGCTCCGAGACTAGCGGGACAGGTTACGAGCAGTACTTC | CASSSETSGTGYEQYF
NA | TRBD1 | TRBJ2-3 | TRBV19 | 14 | TGTGCCAGTAGTTGGGACAGTAGCACAGATACGCAGTATTTT | CASSWDSSTDTQYF
many | NA | TRBJ1-4 | TRBV7-9 | 16 | TGTGCCAGCAGCTTTGGGGTGGGAGCAACTAATGAAAAACTGTTTTTT | CASSFGVGATNEKLFF
few | TRBD1 | TRBJ2-5 | TRBV7-8 | 16 | TGTGCCAGCAGCTTAGGGAACAGGGGGCAGCAAGAGACCCAGTACTTC | CASSLGNRGQQETQYF
NA | NA | TRBJ2-5 | TRBV7-2 | 15 | TGTGCCAGCAGCTTAGTCTCGTCCCCCCAAGAGACCCAGTACTTC | CASSLVSSPQETQYF
NA | NA | TRBJ1-2 | TRBV30 | 11 | TGTGCCTGGAGTCCAGGGAGGGGCTACACCTTC | CAWSPGRGYTF
few | NA | TRBJ2-1 | TRBV10-3 | 12 | TGTGCCCTCATGGGGGCTAGCAATGAGCAGTTCTTC | CALMGASNEQFF
NA | TRBD2 | TRBJ2-7 | TRBV5-1 | 15 | TGCGCCAGCAGCTTCCTAGCGGGAGATACTGGGGAGCAGTACTTC | CASSFLAGDTGEQYF
NA | TRBD2 | TRBJ2-1 | TRBV28 | 14 | TGTGCCAGCAGCCCCGGGGGGTCCTACAATGAGCAGTTCTTC | CASSPGGSYNEQFF
once | NA | TRBJ1-2 | TRBV10-3 | 13 | TGTGCCTCCCCCTGGGACCGCACCTATGGCTACACCTTC | CASPWDRTYGYTF
NA | NA | TRBJ2-5 | TRBV2 | 12 | TGTGCCAGCACCTGGACCCGGGAGACCCAGTACTTC | CASTWTRETQYF
NA | NA | TRBJ1-1 | TRBV27 | 19 | TGTGCCAGCAGTTTATCCGCTTGGTCGAGTGTAATTCGCCTAACTGAAGCTTTCTTT | CASSLSAWSSVIRLTEAFF
NA | NA | TRBJ2-7 | TRBV20-1 | 10 | TGCAGTGCTCCCGTGGACGAGCAGTACTTC | CSAPVDEQYF
NA | NA | TRBJ2-3 | TRBV5-1 | 18 | TGCGCCAGCAGCCTGGATAGGCTAGCGACAGCTAGCACAGATACGCAGTATTTT | CASSLDRLATASTDTQYF
NA | TRBD2 | TRBJ2-3 | TRBV5-4 | 14 | TGTGCCAGCGGGGAGGGCAGAAACACAGATACGCAGTATTTT | CASGEGRNTDTQYF
NA | NA | TRBJ2-5 | TRBV29-1 | 11 | TGCAGCGTTGTCAGGCAAGAGACCCAGTACTTC | CSVVRQETQYF
once | NA | TRBJ2-3 | TRBV5-1 | 11 | TGCGCCAGCAGCTTGGACGATACGCAGTATTTT | CASSLDDTQYF
NA | TRBD2 | TRBJ2-7 | TRBV2 | 15 | TGTGCCAGCAGGTCGCTAGCGGGAGGGGTCTACGAGCAGTACTTC | CASRSLAGGVYEQYF
few | NA | TRBJ2-7 | TRBV5-4 | 14 | TGTGCCAGCAGCTTGGACAGGAGGTCCTACGAGCAGTACTTC | CASSLDRRSYEQYF
few | NA | TRBJ1-1 | TRBV15 | 16 | TGTGCCACCAGCAGAGAAGGTGGAGCCTTGAACACTGAAGCTTTCTTT | CATSREGGALNTEAFF
NA | NA | TRBJ2-2 | TRBV19 | 13 | TGTGCCACAACGACAAGGTGGGGCGGGGAGCTGTTTTTT | CATTTRWGGELFF
NA | NA | TRBJ1-5 | TRBV18 | 20 | TGTGCCAGCCCTCCGGAGGGCAGGGGTAGGAGGGTCAGGGTCAATCAGCCCCAGCATTTT | CASPPEGRGRRVRVNQPQHF
NA | NA | TRBJ2-1 | TRBV20-1 | 10 | TGCAGTGTTCGCGGAAATGAGCAGTTCTTC | CSVRGNEQFF
NA | NA | TRBJ2-1 | TRBV11-3 | 17 | TGTGCCAGCAGCTTAGGGTCTGGCGTAAGCTCCTACAATGAGCAGTTCTTC | CASSLGSGVSSYNEQFF